The 4 T cell receptor beta chains below all came from one sample that was sequenced in a study of blood T cell repertoires in COVID-19. Profiled with immunoSEQ multiplex PCR; TCRdb holds only in-frame clones, not every one. The table lists more than 300,000 clones, more than 85% of them singletons. The sample was PBMCs or T cells enriched from blood (not recorded which). These receptors were taken from a woman aged 25 to 39 who had been exposed to COVID-19.

This chain connects TRBV27 to TRBJ2-3, with a tentative D call TRBD1 (6 bases). The CDR3 contains 14 residues. Germline CDR1 and CDR2: MNHEY and SMNVEV (reference sequence). Trimming left V 5 bases short and J 4 bases short, with 13 bases between. CDR3: CASSGGASSDTQYF. In nucleotides, the CDR3 is TGTGCCAGCAGTGGGGGCGCAAGTTCAGATACGCAGTATTTT.

The chain joins TRBV15 to TRBJ1-1; a possible D gene is TRBD1 (6 bases). Trimming took off 3 bases at V and 3 bases at J, with 20 bases between the two ends. Germline V gene lookup returns CDR1 LNHNV and CDR2 YYDKDF (reference sequence). The CDR3 has 17 residues. The chain's CDR3 is CATSRGAIKWGYTEAFF. The CDR3 DNA reads as TGTGCCACCAGCAGGGGGGCTATAAAGTGGGGGTACACTGAAGCTTTCTTT.

The V gene is TRBV7-9, the J gene TRBJ1-1, with 9 nucleotides matching TRBD1. CDR1 and CDR2 from the germline V gene are SEHNR and FQNEAQ (reference sequence). Trimming took 6 bases from V and 8 from J; bases not matched to a gene: 10. The CDR3 has 14 residues. CDR3 sequence: CASRLGQGHPEAFF. The CDR3 DNA reads as TGTGCCAGCAGGCTCGGACAGGGGCACCCCGAAGCTTTCTTT.

The chain links TRBV5-1 to TRBJ1-1; 10 nucleotides match TRBD1. Losses at the gene ends were 2 bases for V and 5 bases for J; bases not matched to a gene: 6. The CDR3 contains 15 residues. In germline, CDR1 is SGHRS, CDR2 YFSETQ. CDR3 amino acids: CASSFGTGDSTEAFF. For the CDR3, the DNA is TGCGCCAGCAGCTTCGGGACAGGGGATAGTACTGAAGCTTTCTTT. The full variable domain, its missing parts supplied by reference TRBV5-1 and TRBJ1-1, is KAGVTQTPRYLIKTRGQQVTLSCSPISGHRSVSWYQQTPGQGLQFLFEYFSETQRNKGNFPGRFSGRQFSNSRSEMNVSTLELGDSALYLCASSFGTGDSTEAFFGQGTRLTVV.